This TCR beta chain was obtained from a study of T cells in Graves' hyperthyroidism and ophthalmopathy. TCR beta CDR3 regions were amplified from RNA transcripts. HTBI primers were used for first-round RT-PCR of the TCR CDR3. A single record per CDR3 protein comes from TCRdb applying MiXCR to the multiplex PCR reads. The sample includes under 250,000 distinct CDR3 sequences, approximately 16% of them seen just once. Study-level results: Most thyroid clonotypes with frequency above 0.001 were detected in blood.

With a duration under 2 months, the hyperthyroidism was newly diagnosed in patients aged 18 to 65. This clonotype has a count of ten or more. Its antigen is still unknown. V was shortened by 7 bases and J by 0 bases, with 14 bases between the two germline ends. The CDR3 is 15 amino acids. Germline V gene lookup returns CDR1 SGHKS and CDR2 YYEKEE (reference sequence). Sequenced: blood. This rearrangement joins TRBV5-5 to TRBJ2-1; D may be TRBD1 (6 bases). This TCR was sampled from a woman between 50 and 59 years old with Graves' hyperthyroidism. CDR3 sequence: CASDVLGGSYNEQFF. Written as DNA, the CDR3 is TGTGCCAGCGATGTTCTAGGGGGCTCCTACAATGAGCAGTTCTTC. Complete variable domain (other parts from reference TRBV5-5 and TRBJ2-1): DAGVTQSPTHLIKTRGQQVTLRCSPISGHKSVSWYQQVLGQGPQFIFQYYEKEERGRGNFPDRFSARQFPNYSSELNVNALLLGDSALYLCASDVLGGSYNEQFFGPGTRLTVL.